Listed here are 27 T cell receptor beta chains from one sample, sequenced in a study of human T cells and chemical hapten exposure. One entry per CDR3 protein, called by TCRdb with MiXCR from the RACE reads. The sample consists of 90,000 to 110,000 distinct CDR3 sequences, roughly a third of them appearing once. The time point is: patch test 3, about 24 weeks after DPC sensitization. The treatment: therapeutic diphenylcyclopropenone sensitization with weekly scalp DPC. Sample: whole blood, taken in connection with sensitization to the hapten diphenylcyclopropenone (DPC). The receptor set was obtained from a man aged 35-49 years with alopecia areata. Some clones in this sample may be carry-over from other donors' samples.

This clonotype was found a few times. The chain recombines TRBV6-5 with TRBJ2-7; D unclear. Germline CDR1 reads MNHEY; CDR2 reads SVGAGI. Trimming took off 0 bases at V and 0 bases at J, with 9 bases between the two ends. The CDR3 extends over 15 amino acids. This CDR3 is CASSYSFVFSYEQYF. The CDR3, as DNA: TGTGCCAGCAGTTACTCCTTCGTTTTCTCCTACGAGCAGTACTTC.

This clonotype was seen a few times. The chain carries TRBV28 and TRBJ2-7, with 7 bases that match TRBD2. The CDR3 extends over 13 amino acids. After removal of 4 bases from V and 5 bases from J, the junction contained 5 bases not matched to a gene. Germline V gives CDR1 MDHEN, CDR2 SYDVKM. CDR3 sequence: CASSSGGPHEQYF. The DNA of the CDR3 is TGTGCCAGCAGTTCGGGAGGCCCCCACGAGCAGTACTTC.

This sequence joins TRBV6-5 and TRBJ2-3; 11 bases map to TRBD1. J lost 3 bases, V lost 2 bases, and 4 bases had no gene match. The CDR3 is 16 residues long. CDR1 is MNHEY, CDR2 SVGAGI, per germline. The CDR3 protein is CASSYTGTGGTDTQYF. CDR3 nucleotides: TGTGCCAGCAGTTACACCGGGACAGGGGGGACAGATACGCAGTATTTT.

This chain uses TRBV24-1 with TRBJ2-1; D possibly corresponds to TRBD2 (6 bases). From germline, CDR1 is KGHDR and CDR2 SFDVKD. The V end lost 0 bases, the J end lost 1 base, and 15 bases lay between the germline ends. There are 18 residues in the CDR3. The DNA for the CDR3 is TGTGCCACCAGTGATTTGCATTCGGGAGTGTCTTCCTACAATGAGCAGTTCTTC. It translates to CATSDLHSGVSSYNEQFF.

This clonotype was seen only a few times. The chain carries TRBV11-3 and TRBJ2-7; D is possibly TRBD1 or TRBD2 (5 bases each). This CDR3 contains 13 residues. V was shortened by 3 bases and J by 9 bases, with 15 bases between the two germline ends. Germline lookup yields CDR1 SGHNT and CDR2 YENEEA. The CDR3 protein is CASSLGDLKGQYV. DNA for the CDR3: TGTGCCAGCAGCTTGGGGGACCTCAAGGGGCAGTACGTC.

The genes are TRBV5-6 and TRBJ2-7; 11 bases agree with TRBD1. The V gene's germline CDR1 is SGHDT and CDR2 YYEEEE. The J segment lost 6 bases and the V segment lost 4 bases, leaving 3 bases of the junction unmatched. CDR3 length: 13 amino acids. DNA of the CDR3: TGTGCCAGCAGCGGGACAGGGGGACGCGAGCAGTACGTC. Protein: CASSGTGGREQYV.

The V call is TRBV6-2 or TRBV6-3, the J call TRBJ2-7; the D gene is possibly TRBD1 (5 bases). Germline CDR1 and CDR2: MNHEY and SVGEGT. The CDR3 sequence is 12 residues long. Trimming took off 5 bases at V and 0 bases at J, with 5 bases between the two ends. The CDR3 protein is CASSDSSYEQYV. For the CDR3, the DNA is TGTGCCAGCAGTGACAGCTCCTACGAGCAGTACGTC.

This clonotype was seen a handful of times. The chain employs TRBV20-1 and TRBJ2-5, with 8 bases aligning to TRBD2. CDR1 and CDR2 from the germline V gene are DFQATT and SNEGSKA (reference sequence). This CDR3 region has 15 residues. Trimming removed 4 bases from V and 5 bases from J; junction bases left unmatched: 12. The CDR3 here is CSATTGREGSETQYF. CDR3 DNA sequence: TGCAGTGCTACCACTGGACGGGAGGGCTCGGAGACCCAGTACTTC.

This clonotype showed up just a few times. V is TRBV12-3 or TRBV12-4 and J is TRBJ2-7, with 9 positions matching TRBD2. The V gene end was trimmed by 0 bases and the J gene end by 4 bases; junction bases not matched to a gene: 7. The CDR3 is 16 residues long. For the CDR3, the DNA is TGTGCCAGCAGTTTAGCCCCGAGCGGGGGGTTGTACGAGCAGTACGTC. It encodes CASSLAPSGGLYEQYV.

This chain joins TRBV3-1 and TRBJ1-3; D is unclear. Trimming removed 1 base from V and 4 bases from J, with 2 bases in between. Germline V gene lookup returns CDR1 LGHDT and CDR2 YNNKEL (reference sequence). This CDR3 has 12 residues. CDR3 nucleotide sequence: TGTGCCAGCAGCCAAGCCGGAAACACCATATATTTT. Amino acid sequence: CASSQAGNTIYF.

V gene TRBV6-2 or TRBV6-3 combines with J gene TRBJ2-7, with D possibly matching TRBD2 (6 bases). CDR1 is MNHEY and CDR2 is SVGEGT in the germline V gene. V was trimmed by 2 bases and J by 3 bases, leaving 8 bases between them. The CDR3 is made up of 13 amino acids. Here the CDR3 reads CASSYVGSYEQYV. DNA of the CDR3: TGTGCCAGCAGTTACGTCGGGAGCTACGAGCAGTACGTC.

The chain links TRBV3-1 to TRBJ2-5, with D perhaps matching TRBD1 (5 bases). CDR3 length: 17 residues. The ends were cut back, 0 bases at V and 7 bases at J, with 21 bases in the middle. CDR1 and CDR2 from the germline V gene are LGHDT and YNNKEL (reference sequence). DNA for the CDR3: TGTGCCAGCAGCCAAGATCCCGGTTCAGGGTTCCGAATGACCCAGTACTTC. The encoded protein is CASSQDPGSGFRMTQYF.

The CDR3 protein is CASSQSGDTEAFF. The CDR3 nucleotides read TGTGCCAGCAGCCAGTCAGGGGACACTGAAGCTTTCTTT. This chain uses TRBV6-1 with TRBJ1-1; perhaps TRBD1 as D (6 bases). Germline values: CDR1 MNHNS, CDR2 SASEGT. V was clipped by 6 bases and J by 3 bases, with 11 bases between them. The CDR3 loop spans 13 amino acids.

This clonotype was counted between two and nine times. The chain combines TRBV6-5 with TRBJ2-5, with 10 nucleotides matching TRBD2. Germline loops: CDR1 MNHEY, CDR2 SVGAGI. CDR3 length: 16 residues. V trimming: 4 bases; J trimming: 5 bases; junction bases outside the gene matches: 10. The CDR3 spells CASSSPTSGLLETQYF. CDR3 DNA sequence: TGTGCCAGCAGTTCCCCGACTAGCGGGCTTCTGGAGACCCAGTACTTC.

The chain carries TRBV25-1 and TRBJ2-1; D may be TRBD2 (5 bases). CDR3 length: 16 residues. Germline V CDR1 and CDR2: MGHDK, SYGVNS. The V end lost 3 bases, the J end lost 7 bases, and 19 bases lay between the germline ends. DNA of the CDR3: TGTGCCAGCAGTGACCAGCGGACCGAGGTGTTGAATGAGCAGTTCTTC. Protein: CASSDQRTEVLNEQFF.

The gene calls are TRBV6-6 and TRBJ1-1, with D tentatively TRBD1 (5 bases). The length of the CDR3 is 11 residues. Deletions cut 8 bases from V and 8 bases from J, with 12 bases between. The V gene's germline CDR1 is MNHNY and CDR2 SVGAGI (reference sequence). The CDR3 spells CASLGGTEAFF. The CDR3 DNA sequence: TGTGCCAGCTTGGGGGGGACCGAAGCTTTCTTT.

This clonotype has a handful of counts. The V call is TRBV12-3 or TRBV12-4, the J call TRBJ2-2, with D uncertain. The length of the CDR3 is 13 residues. V gave up 6 bases and J gave up 6 bases, with 11 bases separating them. The CDR3 DNA reads TGTGCCAGCAGCCGGCGTCGTGCCGGGGAGCTGTTTTTT. Protein: CASSRRRAGELFF.

The sample holds one count of this clonotype. The chain links TRBV28 to TRBJ2-7; TRBD1 matches at 7 bases. V gave up 5 bases and J gave up 2 bases; unmatched junction bases: 6. The CDR3 spans 14 residues. Germline-derived CDR1 and CDR2 are MDHEN and SYDVKM. CDR3 nucleotide sequence: TGTGCCAGCAGTACCGGACAGGCCGCCTACGAGCAGTACGTC. Translated, it gives CASSTGQAAYEQYV.

This clonotype appeared a few times. The chain carries TRBV19 and TRBJ2-3, with TRBD2 as a possible D gene (6 bases). Trimming took off 6 bases at V and 4 bases at J, with 17 bases between the two ends. There are 15 residues in the CDR3. From germline, CDR1 is LNHDA and CDR2 SQIVND (reference sequence). CDR3 DNA sequence: TGTGCCAGTAGCCTGGTGGTGCGGGGAGCAGATACGCAGTATTTT. It is translated as CASSLVVRGADTQYF.

This clonotype was seen a handful of times. The chain combines TRBV7-3 with TRBJ2-2; 7 positions agree with TRBD1. The trim removed 6 bases at V and 4 bases at J, leaving 5 bases unmatched. The CDR3 runs 14 residues. Germline V gene data show CDR1 as SGHTA and CDR2 as FQGTGA. The CDR3 loop reads CASRRGQGTGELFF. The CDR3, as DNA: TGTGCCAGCAGGAGGGGGCAGGGCACCGGGGAGCTGTTTTTT.

The V and J genes are TRBV4-1 and TRBJ2-3; a possible D gene is TRBD2 (5 bases). Trimming cost V 6 bases and J 0 bases, with 13 bases left between them. The CDR3 length is 15 residues. The germline V gene encodes CDR1 MGHRA and CDR2 YSYEKL. In nucleotides, the CDR3 is TGCGCCAGCAGAGCGGACTGGATTAGCACAGATACGCAGTATTTT. This translates into CASRADWISTDTQYF.

The rearrangement links TRBV20-1 to TRBJ1-2; D call uncertain. Germline assignment: CDR1 DFQATT and CDR2 SNEGSKA (reference sequence). Trimming cost V 0 bases and J 1 base, with 9 bases left between them. The CDR3 consists of 14 residues. The CDR3 loop reads CSAREVSLNYGYTF. CDR3 bases: TGCAGTGCTAGAGAAGTCAGCCTTAACTATGGCTACACCTTC.

This CDR3 is CASSLLGQGAYGYTF. CDR3 nucleotides: TGCGCCAGCAGCTTGTTGGGACAGGGGGCCTACGGCTACACCTTC. J is TRBJ1-2 and V is TRBV5-1; 12 bases fit TRBD1. Trimming at V came to 1 base and at J to 8 bases, leaving 6 bases not matched to a gene. The CDR3 length is 15 residues. From germline, CDR1 is SGHRS and CDR2 YFSETQ.

The sample holds a few counts of this clonotype. CDR3 nucleotides: TGTGCCAGCACCAGGCAGGTCACAGATACGCAGTATTTT. Translation: CASTRQVTDTQYF. V gene TRBV6-2 or TRBV6-3 combines with J gene TRBJ2-3; D is unclear. Deletions cut 7 bases from V and 2 bases from J, with 10 bases between. Germline V gene lookup returns CDR1 MNHEY and CDR2 SVGEGT. This CDR3 is 13 amino acids long.

The V call is TRBV29-1, the J call TRBJ2-1; perhaps TRBD2 as D (6 bases). The CDR3 totals 16 residues. In germline, CDR1 is SQVTM, CDR2 ANQGSEA. V was shortened by 3 bases and J by 0 bases, with 15 bases between the two germline ends. CDR3 in amino acids: CSVEKWGTASYNEQFF. CDR3 in DNA: TGCAGCGTTGAGAAGTGGGGGACTGCCTCCTACAATGAGCAGTTCTTC.

This clonotype was counted between two and nine times. The chain uses TRBV10-3 and TRBJ2-3; perhaps TRBD1 as D (5 bases). The germline V gene encodes CDR1 ENHRY and CDR2 SYGVKD. V was pared by 8 bases and J by 1 base, with 10 bases between. The CDR3 runs to 13 residues. Written as DNA, the CDR3 is TGTGCCATCGAAAAACAGGGCACAGATACGCAGTATTTT. Encoded protein: CAIEKQGTDTQYF.

This clonotype was seen once. This chain's CDR3 is CSVGIAGGIGGELFF. DNA for the CDR3: TGCAGCGTTGGTATAGCGGGAGGAATTGGCGGGGAGCTGTTTTTT. The gene calls are TRBV29-1 and TRBJ2-2; 10 nucleotides line up with TRBD2. Trimming at V came to 4 bases and at J to 7 bases, leaving 9 bases not matched to a gene. This CDR3 comprises 15 residues. The germline CDR1 and CDR2 sequences are SQVTM and ANQGSEA.